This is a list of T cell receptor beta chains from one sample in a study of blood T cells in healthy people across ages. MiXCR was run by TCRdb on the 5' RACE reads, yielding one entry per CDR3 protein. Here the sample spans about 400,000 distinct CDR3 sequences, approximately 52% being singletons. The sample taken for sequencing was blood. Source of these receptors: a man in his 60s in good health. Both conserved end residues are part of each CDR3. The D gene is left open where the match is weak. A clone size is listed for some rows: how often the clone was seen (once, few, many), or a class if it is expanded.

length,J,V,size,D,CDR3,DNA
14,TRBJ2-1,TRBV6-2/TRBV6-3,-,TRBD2,CASSRQTSGNEQFF,TGTGCCAGCAGTAGACAGACTAGCGGCAATGAGCAGTTCTTC
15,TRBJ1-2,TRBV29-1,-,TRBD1,CSVDGEQGATYGYTF,TGCAGCGTTGATGGGGAACAGGGGGCAACCTATGGCTACACCTTC
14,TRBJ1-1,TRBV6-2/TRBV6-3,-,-,CASSYGVWNTEAFF,TGTGCCAGCAGTTACGGCGTATGGAACACTGAAGCTTTCTTT
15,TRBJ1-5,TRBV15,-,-,CATSRGGGTIRPQHF,TGTGCCACCAGCAGAGGGGGGGGCACAATAAGGCCCCAGCATTTT
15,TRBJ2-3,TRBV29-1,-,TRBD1,CSVGTGTGSTDTQYF,TGCAGCGTTGGTACCGGGACAGGGAGCACAGATACGCAGTATTTT
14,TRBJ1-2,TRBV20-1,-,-,CSARDSRTNYGYTF,TGCAGTGCTAGAGATTCCCGGACAAACTATGGCTACACCTTC
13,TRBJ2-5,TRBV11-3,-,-,CTSSSSGSETQYF,TGTACCAGCAGCTCGTCAGGGTCGGAGACCCAGTACTTC
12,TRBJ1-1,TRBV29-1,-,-,CSVGAGNTEAFF,TGCAGCGTTGGCGCAGGCAACACTGAAGCTTTCTTT
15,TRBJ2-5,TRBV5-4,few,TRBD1,CASSPLGQGMQTQYF,TGTGCCAGCAGCCCACTGGGACAGGGGATGCAGACCCAGTACTTC
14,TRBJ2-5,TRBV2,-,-,CASTRRRGGETQYF,TGTGCCAGCACCCGACGGAGAGGGGGAGAGACCCAGTACTTC
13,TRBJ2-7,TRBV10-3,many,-,CAISEGHSYEQYF,TGTGCCATCAGTGAGGGACACTCCTACGAGCAGTACTTC
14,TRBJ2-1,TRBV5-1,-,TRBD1,CASSGDRVTDQQFF,TGCGCCAGCAGCGGGGACAGGGTCACTGATCAGCAGTTCTTC
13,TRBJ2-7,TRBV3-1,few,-,CASSQERLYEQYF,TGTGCCAGCAGCCAAGAGAGGTTATACGAGCAGTACTTC
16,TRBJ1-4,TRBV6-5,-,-,CASSFAGGGANEKLFF,TGTGCCAGCAGTTTCGCAGGTGGGGGAGCTAATGAAAAACTGTTTTTT
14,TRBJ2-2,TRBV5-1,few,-,CASSLVQSTGELFF,TGCGCCAGCAGCTTGGTACAGAGCACCGGGGAGCTGTTTTTT
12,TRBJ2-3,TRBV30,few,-,CAWIALTDTQYF,TGTGCCTGGATTGCCCTCACAGATACGCAGTATTTT
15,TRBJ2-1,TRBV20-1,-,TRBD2,CSARPLTSGGNEQFF,TGCAGTGCTAGGCCACTTACCAGCGGGGGCAATGAGCAGTTCTTC
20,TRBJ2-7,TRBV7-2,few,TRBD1,CASSLALTGGPRTRSYEQYF,TGTGCCAGCAGCTTAGCGTTGACAGGGGGCCCCCGGACTCGCTCCTACGAGCAGTACTTC
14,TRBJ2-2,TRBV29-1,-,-,CSVEDSSGAGELFF,TGCAGCGTTGAAGATTCCAGTGGGGCCGGGGAGCTGTTTTTT
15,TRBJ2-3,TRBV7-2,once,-,CASSLADLGPDTQYF,TGTGCCAGCAGCTTAGCCGACCTAGGGCCAGATACGCAGTATTTT
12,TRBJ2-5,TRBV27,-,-,CATTGERYEQYF,TGTGCCACCACTGGCGAGCGGTATGAGCAGTACTTC
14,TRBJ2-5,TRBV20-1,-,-,CSARLRRIQETQYF,TGCAGTGCCCGCCTTCGGCGAATCCAAGAGACCCAGTACTTC
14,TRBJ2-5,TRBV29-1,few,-,CSVEDEYSYNEQYF,TGCAGCGTTGAAGATGAGTACAGTTACAATGAGCAGTACTTC
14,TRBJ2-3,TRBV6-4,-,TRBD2,CASSDLAGADAQYF,TGTGCCAGCAGTGACCTAGCGGGAGCAGATGCGCAGTATTTT
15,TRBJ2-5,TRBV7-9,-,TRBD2,CASRSSGGALNEQYF,TGTGCCAGCAGAAGTAGCGGGGGGGCCTTAAATGAGCAGTACTTC
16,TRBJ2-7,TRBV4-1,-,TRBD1,CASSQAGNRGSYEQYF,TGCGCCAGCAGCCAAGCGGGCAACAGGGGATCCTACGAGCAGTACTTC
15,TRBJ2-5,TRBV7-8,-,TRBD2,CASSSRGLAGETQYF,TGTGCCAGCAGCTCCCGTGGACTAGCGGGAGAGACCCAGTACTTC
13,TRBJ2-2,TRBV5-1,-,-,CASSWVHTGELFF,TGCGCCAGCAGTTGGGTTCACACCGGGGAGCTGTTTTTT
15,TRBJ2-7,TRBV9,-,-,CASSPRQDISYEQYF,TGTGCCAGCAGCCCTAGACAGGACATCTCCTACGAGCAGTACTTC
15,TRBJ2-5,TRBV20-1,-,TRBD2,CSADAGAVGGETQYF,TGCAGTGCCGACGCTGGTGCGGTCGGGGGGGAGACCCAGTACTTC
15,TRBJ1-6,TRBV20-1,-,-,CSARQGRSYNSPLHF,TGCAGTGCTAGGCAGGGGCGCTCCTATAATTCACCCCTCCACTTT
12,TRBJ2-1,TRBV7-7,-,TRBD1,CASGTGGNEQFF,TGTGCTAGCGGGACAGGGGGCAATGAGCAGTTCTTC
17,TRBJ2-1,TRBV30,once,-,CAWSVVGGQPFLNEQFF,TGTGCCTGGAGTGTAGTGGGAGGACAACCCTTTTTAAATGAGCAGTTCTTC
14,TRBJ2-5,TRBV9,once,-,CASSAGRGLETQYF,TGTGCCAGCAGCGCGGGGAGGGGGTTAGAGACCCAGTACTTC
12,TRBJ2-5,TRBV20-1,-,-,CSARRGVETQYF,TGCAGTGCTAGGCGAGGGGTCGAGACCCAGTACTTC
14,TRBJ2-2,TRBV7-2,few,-,CASSRWGGVGELFF,TGTGCCAGCAGCCGGTGGGGGGGCGTCGGGGAGCTGTTTTTT
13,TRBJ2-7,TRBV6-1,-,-,CASGVGRTYEQYF,TGTGCCAGCGGAGTGGGACGGACGTACGAGCAGTACTTC
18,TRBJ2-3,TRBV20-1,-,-,CSARDTTVLLVSTDTQYF,TGCAGTGCTAGAGATACCACAGTTTTGTTGGTTAGCACAGATACGCAGTATTTT
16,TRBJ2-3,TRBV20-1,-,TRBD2,CRVLPLAGQSTDTQYF,TGCAGGGTCCTTCCCCTAGCGGGACAGAGCACAGATACGCAGTATTTT
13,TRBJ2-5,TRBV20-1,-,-,CSARDRLVDLQYF,TGCAGTGCTAGAGATCGGTTGGTTGACCTGCAGTACTTC
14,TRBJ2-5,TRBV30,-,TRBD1,CAWSLQGALETQYF,TGTGCCTGGAGCCTACAGGGGGCGCTGGAGACCCAGTACTTC
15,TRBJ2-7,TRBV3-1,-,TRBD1,CASSPLTGLGYEQYF,TGTGCCAGCAGCCCCCTGACAGGGTTAGGCTACGAGCAGTACTTC
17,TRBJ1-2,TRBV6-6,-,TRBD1,CASSYSRQGQANYGYTF,TGTGCCAGCAGTTACTCGAGACAGGGTCAAGCTAACTATGGCTACACCTTC
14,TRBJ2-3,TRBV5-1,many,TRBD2,CASLWGLAGDTQYF,TGCGCCAGCCTTTGGGGACTAGCGGGAGATACGCAGTATTTT
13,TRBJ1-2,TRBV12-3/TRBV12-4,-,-,CASSLMDSGGYTF,TGTGCCAGCAGTTTAATGGACAGTGGTGGCTACACCTTC
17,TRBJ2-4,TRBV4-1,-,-,CASNQERGDLAKNIQYF,TGCGCCAGCAACCAAGAGAGGGGGGATCTAGCCAAAAACATTCAGTACTTC